This TCR beta chain was found in a study of blood T cell repertoires in COVID-19. For the study at large: Collection of acute and convalescent COVID-19 samples took place in the United States, Italy and Spain. PBMCs, B-cell-depleted T cells, or T cells provided the cDNA or gDNA that made up the material.

In the source study's methods: For nucleated cells, counts were estimated from reference gene primer amplification. Clones were sequenced by immunoSEQ multiplex PCR, and TCRdb holds only the in-frame ones, with some missing. Clone size and V and J calls were adopted from that table, with D and trimming inferred from the DNA. The sample yields about 74,000 clones, 60% to 85% seen once. V lost 5 bases and J lost 3, with 14 bases in between. The CDR3 spans 14 residues. In germline, CDR1 is SGHNT, CDR2 YYREEE (reference sequence). The sample was peripheral blood. The genes are TRBV5-4 and TRBJ1-2; D gene uncertain. This TCR derives from an older man with acute or convalescent COVID-19. The CDR3 DNA sequence: TGTGCCAGCAGAACCGGGGTAACCGACTATGGCTACACCTTC. Its protein product is CASRTGVTDYGYTF. The full variable domain, with the rest looked up from reference TRBV5-4 and TRBJ1-2, is ETGVTQSPTHLIKTRGQQVTLRCSSQSGHNTVSWYQQALGQGPQFIFQYYREEENGRGNFPPRFSGLQFPNYSSELNVNALELDDSALYLCASRTGVTDYGYTFGSGTRLTVV.